The 20 T cell receptor beta chains reported below all come from one sample, sequenced in a study of blood T cell repertoires in COVID-19. Repertoires were generated with immunoSEQ multiplex PCR, while TCRdb's copy carries only in-frame clones and drops some. The sample comprises 35,000 to 40,000 clones, approximately 81% of which are singletons, and roughly 1.7% rests with the top ten. The sequenced sample consisted of peripheral blood. Receptors originate from a man aged 55 to 70 with COVID-19, enrolled during active disease.

The chain links TRBV7-2 to TRBJ1-5; 7 positions match TRBD1. This CDR3 is 15 amino acids long. Germline V gene sequence: CDR1 SGHTA, CDR2 FQGNSA. J lost 7 bases, V lost 2 bases, and 8 bases had no gene match. The CDR3 here is CASSLRGGELQPQHF. CDR3 in DNA: TGTGCCAGCAGCTTACGAGGGGGCGAATTGCAGCCCCAGCATTTT.

CDR3 bases: TGTGCCAGCAGTTTACATCTGCTAGCCATATCCTACGAGCAGTACTTC. Protein sequence: CASSLHLLAISYEQYF. The chain employs TRBV28 and TRBJ2-7, with TRBD2 as a possible D gene (5 bases). V gave up 2 bases and J gave up 1 base, with 15 bases separating them. The germline V gene encodes CDR1 MDHEN and CDR2 SYDVKM. CDR3 length: 16 amino acids.

The CDR3 coding sequence is TGTGCCAGCAGCCAGACTAGCGGGGGCCGGGATGAGCAGTTCTTC. Its protein is CASSQTSGGRDEQFF. The chain couples TRBV28 to TRBJ2-1, with 12 bases identical to TRBD2. Trimming removed 6 bases from V and 8 bases from J; junction bases left unmatched: 8. Germline lookup yields CDR1 MDHEN and CDR2 SYDVKM. The CDR3 is 15 residues long.

The chain employs TRBV18 and TRBJ1-4, with 7 bases identical to TRBD1. The V and J ends lost 5 bases and 4 bases, in that order; junction bases with no gene match: 4. The CDR3 runs to 14 residues. In germline, CDR1 is KGHSH, CDR2 LQKENI. The CDR3 DNA follows: TGTGCCAGCTCATCCGGGACAGTTAATGAAAAACTGTTTTTT. Translating gives CASSSGTVNEKLFF.

This rearrangement joins TRBV6-4 to TRBJ2-3; TRBD1 matches at 10 bases. This CDR3 is 15 amino acids long. V lost 0 bases to trimming and J lost 4 bases; unmatched junction nucleotides: 1. Germline CDR1 and CDR2: MRHNA and SNTAGT. DNA of the CDR3: TGTGCCAGCAGTGACTCCGGGACAGGGGCAGATACGCAGTATTTT. This gives the protein CASSDSGTGADTQYF.

The chain carries TRBV29-1 and TRBJ2-1, with 8 bases that match TRBD2. Looked up from germline, CDR1 is SQVTM and CDR2 is ANQGSEA. This CDR3 region has 15 residues. Germline trimming cut 1 base from V and 5 bases from J; bases unmatched to any gene: 7. The chain's CDR3 is CSVEGASGPHNEQFF. CDR3 coding DNA: TGCAGCGTTGAAGGAGCTAGCGGGCCTCACAATGAGCAGTTCTTC.

This chain joins TRBV4-3 and TRBJ2-7; 7 nucleotides match TRBD1. Germline loops: CDR1 LGHNA, CDR2 YSLEER. V lost 3 bases to trimming and J lost 1 base; unmatched junction nucleotides: 9. The CDR3 extends over 16 amino acids. The CDR3 loop reads CASSHRRDSNSYEQYF. The CDR3 DNA reads as TGCGCCAGCAGCCATAGAAGGGACAGCAATTCCTACGAGCAGTACTTC.

V and J are TRBV20-1 and TRBJ1-1; 7 positions agree with TRBD1. Trimming cost V 3 bases and J 1 base; bases outside gene matches: 5. The CDR3 has 14 residues. Germline V gene data show CDR1 as DFQATT and CDR2 as SNEGSKA (reference sequence). CDR3 loop: CSASKGAGNTEAFF. CDR3 DNA sequence: TGCAGTGCTAGTAAGGGGGCAGGGAACACTGAAGCTTTCTTT.

The gene calls are TRBV15 and TRBJ1-5; no clear D gene. The CDR3 has 12 residues. Germline lookup yields CDR1 LNHNV and CDR2 YYDKDF (reference sequence). The V and J ends lost 4 bases and 5 bases respectively, with 6 bases between them. CDR3 protein: CATSIPDQPQHF. CDR3 nucleotides: TGTGCCACCAGCATTCCTGATCAGCCCCAGCATTTT. Together with reference TRBV15 and TRBJ1-5, the CDR3 gives the full variable domain: DAMVIQNPRYQVTQFGKPVTLSCSQTLNHNVMYWYQQKSSQAPKLLFHYYDKDFNNEADTPDNFQSRRPNTSFCFLDIRSPGLGDTAMYLCATSIPDQPQHFGDGTRLSIL.

The CDR3 DNA sequence: TGTGCCAGCAGCTTTCAGGAAAAACTGTTTTTT. Amino acid sequence: CASSFQEKLFF. The V gene is TRBV7-9, the J gene TRBJ1-4, with D hard to call. Germline V gene lookup returns CDR1 SEHNR and CDR2 FQNEAQ (reference sequence). Trimming took 3 bases from V and 8 from J, leaving 4 bases between them. The CDR3 is 11 amino acids.

The V and J genes are TRBV2 and TRBJ1-6, with unresolved D. Germline-derived CDR1 and CDR2 are SNHLY and FYNNEI. The CDR3 has 13 amino acids. Trimming left V 7 bases short and J 6 bases short, with 10 bases between. The CDR3 nucleotides are TGTGCCAGCACCCGAGAGTTTAATTCACCCCTCCACTTT. This translates into CASTREFNSPLHF. The complete variable domain, with remaining parts taken from reference TRBV2 and TRBJ1-6, reads EPEVTQTPSHQVTQMGQEVILRCVPISNHLYFYWYRQILGQKVEFLVSFYNNEISEKSEIFDDQFSVERPDGSNFTLKIRSTKLEDSAMYFCASTREFNSPLHFGNGTRLTVT.

This clone appeared a few times. This sequence joins TRBV6-5 and TRBJ1-1, with 10 nucleotides matching TRBD1. Per germline, CDR1 MNHEY and CDR2 SVGAGI. This CDR3 region has 14 residues. V lost 4 bases and J lost 6; bases outside the gene matches: 5. The CDR3 region has the DNA TGTGCCAGCAGTTCACAGGACAGGGGGTCTGAAGCTTTCTTT. Protein product: CASSSQDRGSEAFF.

CDR3 nucleotides: TGTGCCAGCAGTGAAATCTTACCCCTCCACTTT. Its translation is CASSEILPLHF. The chain recombines TRBV2 with TRBJ1-6; D remains ambiguous. Per germline, CDR1 SNHLY and CDR2 FYNNEI. V gave up 2 bases and J gave up 12 bases, with 5 bases separating them. The CDR3 contains 11 residues.

This rearrangement joins TRBV28 to TRBJ2-6; D might be TRBD2 (7 bases). Looked up from germline, CDR1 is MDHEN and CDR2 is SYDVKM. Trimming took off 7 bases at V and 3 bases at J, with 13 bases between the two ends. This CDR3 comprises 15 residues. CDR3 nucleotides: TGTGCCAGCAACCGCGGGGGCAGTGGGGCCAACGTCCTGACTTTC. Protein product: CASNRGGSGANVLTF.

The CDR3 coding sequence is TGCGCCAGCAGCCCGGGGGCGGGAGGGGAGACCCAGTACTTC. It is translated as CASSPGAGGETQYF. The chain uses TRBV5-1 and TRBJ2-5, with 9 bases identical to TRBD2. The CDR3 is 14 amino acids. V was pared by 4 bases and J by 5 bases, with 6 bases of the junction left unmatched. Germline assignment: CDR1 SGHRS and CDR2 YFSETQ.

The rearrangement uses TRBV28 and TRBJ1-6; possible D gene TRBD1, 5 bases. This CDR3 has 14 residues. From germline, CDR1 is MDHEN and CDR2 SYDVKM. The V and J ends lost 6 bases and 8 bases respectively, with 14 bases between them. CDR3 sequence: CASRDEGRDSPLHF. DNA for the CDR3: TGTGCCAGCAGGGACGAGGGGAGGGATTCACCCCTCCACTTT. Full variable domain (missing parts from reference TRBV28 and TRBJ1-6): DVKVTQSSRYLVKRTGEKVFLECVQDMDHENMFWYRQDPGLGLRLIYFSYDVKMKEKGDIPEGYSVSREKKERFSLILESASTNQTSMYLCASRDEGRDSPLHFGNGTRLTVT.

The table lists this clone with a count of one. V gene TRBV28 combines with J gene TRBJ2-5; 14 bases are shared with TRBD2. V dropped 2 bases and J dropped 3; count of bases not matched to a gene: 5. CDR1 MDHEN and CDR2 SYDVKM come from the germline V gene. The CDR3 extends over 17 amino acids. The CDR3 region is CASSLRGTSGRKETQYF. In nucleotides, the CDR3 is TGTGCCAGCAGTTTAAGGGGGACTAGCGGGAGAAAAGAGACCCAGTACTTC.

In DNA form, the CDR3 reads TGTGCCAGTAGTCCCTCCTATGGCGGGGAGCTGTTTTTT. Translated, it gives CASSPSYGGELFF. The rearrangement uses TRBV19 and TRBJ2-2; no reliable D call. CDR1 LNHDA and CDR2 SQIVND come from the germline V gene (reference sequence). CDR3 length equals 13 residues. V lost 5 bases to trimming and J lost 7 bases, with 11 bases between them.

This CDR3 reads CASSFRDRGVAFF. The CDR3 region has the DNA TGTGCCAGCAGTTTCCGGGACAGGGGAGTAGCTTTCTTT. V usage is TRBV27 and J usage is TRBJ1-1; 10 bases are a match to TRBD1. The germline V gene encodes CDR1 MNHEY and CDR2 SMNVEV (reference sequence). The CDR3 consists of 13 residues. The V segment lost 3 bases and the J segment 10 bases; nucleotides outside the gene matches: 5.

The chain has TRBV5-1 and TRBJ2-3; TRBD1 agrees at 11 bases. Per the germline V gene, CDR1 is SGHRS and CDR2 is YFSETQ. V was pared by 4 bases and J by 2 bases, with 6 bases of the junction left unmatched. This CDR3 region has 16 residues. The CDR3 bases are TGCGCCAGCAGCCCAGGGACAGGGGGATTCACAGATACGCAGTATTTT. It yields the protein CASSPGTGGFTDTQYF.